This T cell receptor (beta chain) was observed in a study of cytomegalovirus exposure and HLA in healthy donors. Overall study: Of all 360 or so donors who were genotyped, 75% to 90% belonged to the Caucasian-associated ancestry cluster.

The PCR employed 60 Vbeta primers together with 13 Jbeta primers. Produced via immunoSEQ multiplex PCR; TCRdb's table is partial and in-frame only. The sample lists fewer than 250,000 clones, 70% to 75% occurring once. Study results and caveats: In a later analysis, V- and J-gene trimming of beta chains associated with a DCLRE1C missense variant, replicated independently. Earlier analysis found most TCR beta V segments productive about 90% or about 30% of the time.

As concerns this clone: Its antigen is as yet unknown.

The sequencing input was PBMCs. The clonotype was recovered from a man aged 25-45 years in good health and CMV-seropositive.

The DNA for the CDR3 is TGTGCCTGGATCCCGGACAGGGGGAACACCGGGGAGCTGTTTTTT. Protein: CAWIPDRGNTGELFF. The gene calls are TRBV30 and TRBJ2-2; 9 nucleotides agree with TRBD1. The CDR3 is 15 residues long. J lost 1 base, V lost 4 bases, and 4 bases had no gene match. Germline loops: CDR1 GTSNPN, CDR2 SVGIG (reference sequence).